In its sample, the clone carrying this TCR beta chain was seen many times. The antigen is undetermined. These data originate in a study of identical twins. Study-level points and caveats: Twins shared beta out-of-frame sequences in excess, but this excess was weaker. Beta clonotypes that were abundant in cord blood contained fewer insertions, a pattern absent from memory repertoires.

MiXCR, run by TCRdb on the 5' RACE reads, gives a single entry per CDR3 protein. The sample has over 500,000 distinct CDR3 sequences, around 20% seen once. In germline, CDR1 is DFQATT, CDR2 SNEGSKA (reference sequence). CDR3 length: 14 residues. Unmatched junction bases numbered 8, after V lost 0 bases and J lost 8 bases. These sequences were also reported in another study, on T cells expressing NK-cell markers.

The material sequenced was CD4+ T cells sorted from blood. V usage is TRBV20-1 and J usage is TRBJ1-2; 8 bases agree with TRBD1. The receptor was derived from a young woman in good health. CDR3 loop: CSARDADRVFGYTF. The CDR3 DNA reads as TGCAGTGCTAGAGATGCGGACAGGGTCTTCGGCTACACCTTC.